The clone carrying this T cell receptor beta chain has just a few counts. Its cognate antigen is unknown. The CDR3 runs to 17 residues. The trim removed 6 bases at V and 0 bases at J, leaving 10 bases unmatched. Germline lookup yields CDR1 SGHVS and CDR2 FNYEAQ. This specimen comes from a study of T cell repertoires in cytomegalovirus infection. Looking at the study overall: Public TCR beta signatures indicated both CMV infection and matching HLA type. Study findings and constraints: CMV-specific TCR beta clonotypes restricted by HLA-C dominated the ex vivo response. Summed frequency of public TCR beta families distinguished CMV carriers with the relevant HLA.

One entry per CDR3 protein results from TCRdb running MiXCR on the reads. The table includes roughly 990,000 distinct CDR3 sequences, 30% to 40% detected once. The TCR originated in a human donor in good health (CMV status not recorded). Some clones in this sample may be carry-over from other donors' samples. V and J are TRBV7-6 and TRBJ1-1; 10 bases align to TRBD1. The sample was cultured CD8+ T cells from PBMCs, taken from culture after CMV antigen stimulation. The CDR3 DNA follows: TGTGCCAGCAGTCGCCGACAGGGGGCCCCCTTGAACACTGAAGCTTTCTTT. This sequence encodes CASSRRQGAPLNTEAFF.